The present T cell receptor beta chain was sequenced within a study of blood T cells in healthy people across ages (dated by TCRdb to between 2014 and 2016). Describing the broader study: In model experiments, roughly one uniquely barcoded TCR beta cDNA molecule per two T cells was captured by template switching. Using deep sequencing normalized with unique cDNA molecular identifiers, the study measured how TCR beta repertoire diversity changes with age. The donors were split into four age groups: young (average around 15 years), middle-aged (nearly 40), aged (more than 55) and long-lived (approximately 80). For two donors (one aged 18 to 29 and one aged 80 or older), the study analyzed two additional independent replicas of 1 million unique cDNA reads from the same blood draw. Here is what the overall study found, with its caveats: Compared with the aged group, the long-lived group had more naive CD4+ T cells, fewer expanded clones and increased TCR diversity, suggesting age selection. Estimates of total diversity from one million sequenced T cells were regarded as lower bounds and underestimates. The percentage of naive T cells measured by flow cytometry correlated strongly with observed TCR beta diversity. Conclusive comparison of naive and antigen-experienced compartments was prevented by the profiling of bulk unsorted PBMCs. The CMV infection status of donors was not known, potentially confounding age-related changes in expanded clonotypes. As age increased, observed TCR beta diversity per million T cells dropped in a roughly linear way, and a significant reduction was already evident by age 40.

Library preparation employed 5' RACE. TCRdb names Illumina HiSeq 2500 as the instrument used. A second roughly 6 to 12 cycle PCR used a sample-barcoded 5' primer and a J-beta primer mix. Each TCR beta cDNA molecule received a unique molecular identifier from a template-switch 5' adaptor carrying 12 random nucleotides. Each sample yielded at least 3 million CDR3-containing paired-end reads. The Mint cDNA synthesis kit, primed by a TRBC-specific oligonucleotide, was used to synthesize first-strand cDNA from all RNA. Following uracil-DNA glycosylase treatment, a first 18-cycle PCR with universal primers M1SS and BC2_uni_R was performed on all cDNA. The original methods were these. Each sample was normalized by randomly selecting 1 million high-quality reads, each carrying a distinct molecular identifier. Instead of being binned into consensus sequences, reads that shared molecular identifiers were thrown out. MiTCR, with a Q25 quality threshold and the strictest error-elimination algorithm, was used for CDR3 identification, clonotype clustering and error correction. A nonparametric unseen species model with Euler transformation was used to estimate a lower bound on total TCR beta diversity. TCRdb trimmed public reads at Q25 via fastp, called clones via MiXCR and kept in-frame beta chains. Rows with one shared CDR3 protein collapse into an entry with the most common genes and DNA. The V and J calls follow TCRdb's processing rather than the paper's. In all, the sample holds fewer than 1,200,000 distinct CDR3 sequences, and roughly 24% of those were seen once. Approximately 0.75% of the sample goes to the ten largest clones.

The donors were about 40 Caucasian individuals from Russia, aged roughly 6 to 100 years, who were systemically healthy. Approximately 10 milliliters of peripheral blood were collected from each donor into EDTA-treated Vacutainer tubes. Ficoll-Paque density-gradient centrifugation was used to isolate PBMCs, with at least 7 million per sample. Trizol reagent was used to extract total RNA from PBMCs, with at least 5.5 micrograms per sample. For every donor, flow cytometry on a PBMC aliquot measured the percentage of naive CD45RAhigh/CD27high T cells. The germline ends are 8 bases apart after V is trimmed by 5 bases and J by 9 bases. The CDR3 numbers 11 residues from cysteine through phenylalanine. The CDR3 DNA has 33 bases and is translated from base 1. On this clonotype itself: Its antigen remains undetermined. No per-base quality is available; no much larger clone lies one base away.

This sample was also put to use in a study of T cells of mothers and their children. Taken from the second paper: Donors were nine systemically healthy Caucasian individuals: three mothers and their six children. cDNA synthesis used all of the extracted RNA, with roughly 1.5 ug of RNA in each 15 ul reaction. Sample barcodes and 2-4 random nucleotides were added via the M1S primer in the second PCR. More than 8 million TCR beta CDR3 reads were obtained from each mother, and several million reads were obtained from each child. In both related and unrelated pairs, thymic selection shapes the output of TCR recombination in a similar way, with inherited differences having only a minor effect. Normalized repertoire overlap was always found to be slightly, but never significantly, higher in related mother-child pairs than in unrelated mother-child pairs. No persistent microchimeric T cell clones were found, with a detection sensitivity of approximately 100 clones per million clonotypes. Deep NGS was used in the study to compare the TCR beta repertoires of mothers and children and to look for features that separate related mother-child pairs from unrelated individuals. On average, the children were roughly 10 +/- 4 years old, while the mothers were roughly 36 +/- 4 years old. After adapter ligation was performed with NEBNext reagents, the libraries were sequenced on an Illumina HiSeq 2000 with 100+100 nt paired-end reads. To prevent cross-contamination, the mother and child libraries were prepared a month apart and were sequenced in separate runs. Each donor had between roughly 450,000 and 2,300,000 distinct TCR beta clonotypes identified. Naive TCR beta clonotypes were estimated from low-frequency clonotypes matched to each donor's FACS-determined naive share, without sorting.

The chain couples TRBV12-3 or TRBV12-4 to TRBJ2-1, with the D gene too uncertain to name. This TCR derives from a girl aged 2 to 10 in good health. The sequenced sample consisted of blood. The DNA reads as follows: TGTGCCAGCAGTCCTTCTGGTGAGCAGTTCTTC. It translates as CASSPSGEQFF.